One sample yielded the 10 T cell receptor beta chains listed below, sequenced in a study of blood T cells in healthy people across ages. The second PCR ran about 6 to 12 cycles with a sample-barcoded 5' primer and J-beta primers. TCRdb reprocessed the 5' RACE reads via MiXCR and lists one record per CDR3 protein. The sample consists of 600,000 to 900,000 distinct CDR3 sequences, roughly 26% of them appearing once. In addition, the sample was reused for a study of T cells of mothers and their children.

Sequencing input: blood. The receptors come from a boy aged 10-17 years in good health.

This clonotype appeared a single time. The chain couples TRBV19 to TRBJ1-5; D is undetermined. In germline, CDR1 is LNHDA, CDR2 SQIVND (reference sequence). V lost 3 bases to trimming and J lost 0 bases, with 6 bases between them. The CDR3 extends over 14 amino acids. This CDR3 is CASSIGDSNQPQHF. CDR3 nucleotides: TGTGCCAGTAGTATCGGAGATAGCAATCAGCCCCAGCATTTT.

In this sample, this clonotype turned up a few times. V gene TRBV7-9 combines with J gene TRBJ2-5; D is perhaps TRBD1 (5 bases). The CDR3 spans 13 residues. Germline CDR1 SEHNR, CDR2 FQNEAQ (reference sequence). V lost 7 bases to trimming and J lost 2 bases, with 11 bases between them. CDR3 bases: TGTGCCAGCAACGCCGACAGTCAAGAGACCCAGTACTTC. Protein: CASNADSQETQYF.

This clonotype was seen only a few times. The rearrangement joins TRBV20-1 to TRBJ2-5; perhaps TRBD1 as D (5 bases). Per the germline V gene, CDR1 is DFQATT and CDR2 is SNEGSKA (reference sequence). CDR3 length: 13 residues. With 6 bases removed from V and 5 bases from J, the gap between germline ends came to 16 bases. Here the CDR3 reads CSAVVRARETQYF. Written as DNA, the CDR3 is TGCAGTGCCGTGGTCAGGGCAAGGGAGACCCAGTACTTC.

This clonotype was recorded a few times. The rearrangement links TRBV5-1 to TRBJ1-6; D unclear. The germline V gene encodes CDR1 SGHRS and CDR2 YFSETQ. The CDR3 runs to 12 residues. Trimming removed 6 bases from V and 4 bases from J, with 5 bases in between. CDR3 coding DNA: TGCGCCAGCAAGGGATATAATTCACCCCTCCACTTT. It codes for CASKGYNSPLHF. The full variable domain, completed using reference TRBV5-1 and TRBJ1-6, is KAGVTQTPRYLIKTRGQQVTLSCSPISGHRSVSWYQQTPGQGLQFLFEYFSETQRNKGNFPGRFSGRQFSNSRSEMNVSTLELGDSALYLCASKGYNSPLHFGNGTRLTVT.

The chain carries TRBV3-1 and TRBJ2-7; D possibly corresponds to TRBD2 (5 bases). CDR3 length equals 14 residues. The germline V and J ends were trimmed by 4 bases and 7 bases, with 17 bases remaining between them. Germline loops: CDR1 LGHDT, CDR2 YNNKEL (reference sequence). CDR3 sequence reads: CASSPGSPAGEQYF. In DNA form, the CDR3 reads TGTGCCAGCAGCCCCGGAAGTCCGGCGGGTGAGCAGTACTTC.

The CDR3 DNA reads as TGTGCCAGCAGCCGCGGGGTGGTCGAAACAGGGAATGAAAAACTGTTTTTT. Amino acids: CASSRGVVETGNEKLFF. The rearrangement uses TRBV3-1 and TRBJ1-4; D might be TRBD1 (6 bases). The CDR3 totals 17 residues. The germline V and J ends were trimmed by 4 bases and 5 bases, with 20 bases remaining between them. Germline lookup yields CDR1 LGHDT and CDR2 YNNKEL (reference sequence).

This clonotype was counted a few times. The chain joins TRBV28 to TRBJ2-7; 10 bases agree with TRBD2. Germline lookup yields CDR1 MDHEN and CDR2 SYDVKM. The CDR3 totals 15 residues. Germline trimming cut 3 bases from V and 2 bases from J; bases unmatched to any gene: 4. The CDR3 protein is CASSLDLAGAYEQYF. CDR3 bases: TGTGCCAGCAGTTTGGACCTAGCGGGGGCCTACGAGCAGTACTTC.

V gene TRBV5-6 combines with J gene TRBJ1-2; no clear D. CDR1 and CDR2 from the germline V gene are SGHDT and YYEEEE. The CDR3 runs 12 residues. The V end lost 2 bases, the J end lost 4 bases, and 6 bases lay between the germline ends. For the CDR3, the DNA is TGTGCCAGCAGCTTAACCTCCTATGGCTACACCTTC. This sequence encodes CASSLTSYGYTF.

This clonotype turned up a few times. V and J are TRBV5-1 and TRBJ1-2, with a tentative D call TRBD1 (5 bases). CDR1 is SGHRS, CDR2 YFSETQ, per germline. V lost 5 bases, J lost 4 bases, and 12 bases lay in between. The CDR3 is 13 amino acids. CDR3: CASSDGGSYGYTF. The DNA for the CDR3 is TGCGCCAGCAGTGATGGGGGGAGCTATGGCTACACCTTC.

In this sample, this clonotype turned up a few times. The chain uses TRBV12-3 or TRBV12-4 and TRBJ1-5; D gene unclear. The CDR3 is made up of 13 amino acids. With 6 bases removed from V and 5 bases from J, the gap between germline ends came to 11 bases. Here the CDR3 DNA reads TGTGCCAGCAGCTCCGACGGATATCAGCCCCAGCATTTT. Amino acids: CASSSDGYQPQHF.